This TCR beta chain was sequenced during a study of immune heterogeneity within non-small cell lung tumors. Bulk tumor genomic DNA constituted the template, at 550 to 750 ng per sample. Surgeons took several biopsies per primary tumor, spaced far apart, during surgery. Surgery that was curative in intent was performed on patients with untreated, newly diagnosed non-small cell lung cancer. The CDR3 covers 13 residues. The V gene's germline CDR1 is LGHNA and CDR2 YNFKEQ. Trimming took 3 bases from V and 14 from J, leaving 17 bases between them. In a multiplex PCR, 32 V and 13 J primers amplified TCR beta CDR3. TCRdb analysed the multiplex PCR reads with MiXCR anew, one entry per CDR3 protein. The repertoire holds about 2,000 distinct CDR3 sequences, with roughly 34% as singletons.

This rearrangement joins TRBV4-2 to TRBJ2-1; tentative D call: TRBD2 (5 bases). The specimen sequenced was lung tumor tissue. The TCR sequence derives from a man between 70 and 80 years old with non-small cell lung cancer. The CDR3 DNA reads as TGTGCCAGCAGCCACCTGAAAAAAGGGCGGGAGTTCTTC. Amino acids: CASSHLKKGREFF.